This TCR beta chain was recorded in a study of T cell changes during pregnancy in multiple sclerosis. This clone appeared a single time. Germline V lookup: CDR1 MNHNS, CDR2 SASEGT. CDR3 length: 16 amino acids. Trimming left V 4 bases short and J 2 bases short, with 18 bases between. Profiled with immunoSEQ multiplex PCR; TCRdb holds only in-frame clones, not every one. The sample includes more than 50,000 clones, about 91% of them seen just once. The chain combines TRBV6-1 with TRBJ2-7, with D possibly being TRBD2 (6 bases). The sample in question was peripheral blood, obtained after pregnancy. This receptor was obtained from a female donor in good health, enrolled as a control in a pregnancy study. Here the CDR3 DNA reads TGTGCCAGCAGTGTCGTCGGGACTTTGCCACCCTACGAGCAGTACTTC. It translates to CASSVVGTLPPYEQYF.